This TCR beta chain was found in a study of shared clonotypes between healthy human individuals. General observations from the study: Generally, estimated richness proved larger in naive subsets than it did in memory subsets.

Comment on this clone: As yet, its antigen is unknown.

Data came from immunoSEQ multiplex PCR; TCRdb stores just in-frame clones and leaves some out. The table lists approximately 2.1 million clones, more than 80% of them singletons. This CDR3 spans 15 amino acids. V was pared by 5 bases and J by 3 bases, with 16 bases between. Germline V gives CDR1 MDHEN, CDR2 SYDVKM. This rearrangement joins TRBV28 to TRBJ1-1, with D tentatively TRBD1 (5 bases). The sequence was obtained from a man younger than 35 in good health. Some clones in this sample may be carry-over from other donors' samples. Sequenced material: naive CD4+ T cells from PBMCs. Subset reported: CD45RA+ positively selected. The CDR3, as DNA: TGTGCCAGCAGTCCTCCGCCAGGGATGTACACTGAAGCTTTCTTT. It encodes CASSPPPGMYTEAFF.